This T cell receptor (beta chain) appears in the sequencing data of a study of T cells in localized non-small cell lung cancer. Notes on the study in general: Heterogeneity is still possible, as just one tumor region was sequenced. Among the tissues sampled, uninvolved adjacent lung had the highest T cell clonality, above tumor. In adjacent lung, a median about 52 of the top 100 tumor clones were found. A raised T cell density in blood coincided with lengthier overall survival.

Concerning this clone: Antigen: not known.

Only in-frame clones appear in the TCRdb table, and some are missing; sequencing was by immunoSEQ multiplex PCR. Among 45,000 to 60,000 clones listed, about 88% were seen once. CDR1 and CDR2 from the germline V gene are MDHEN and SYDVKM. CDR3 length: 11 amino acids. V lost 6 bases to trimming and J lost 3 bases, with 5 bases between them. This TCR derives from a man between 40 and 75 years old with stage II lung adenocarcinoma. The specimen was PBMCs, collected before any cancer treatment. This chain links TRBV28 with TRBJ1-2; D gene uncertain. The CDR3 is CASRSYYGYTF. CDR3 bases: TGTGCCAGCAGATCCTACTATGGCTACACCTTC.